The rows below give T cell receptor beta chains drawn from one sample of a study of sequential checkpoint blockade in melanoma. Profiled with immunoSEQ multiplex PCR; TCRdb holds only in-frame clones, not every one. Among fewer than 35,000 clones listed, approximately 86% were seen once. Material: CD8+ T cells sorted from blood (inferred from file names), obtained from a patient given nivolumab and ipilimumab in sequence. The receptors shown here come from a human donor with melanoma. Both conserved end residues are part of each CDR3. A D gene is named only where the DNA matches it firmly. Only some rows state a clone size, as once, few, many or a class for expanded clones.

D gene,CDR3 length,V gene,clone size,J gene,CDR3 DNA,CDR3 protein
.,15,TRBV10-3,.,TRBJ1-5,TGTGCCATCAGTGAGGTACAGGGCGGGCGTCAGCCCCAGCATTTT,CAISEVQGGRQPQHF
.,12,TRBV6-6,.,TRBJ2-7,TGTGCCAGCAGTTTTTCCGAGAGAGAGCAGTACTTC,CASSFSEREQYF
TRBD2,16,TRBV18,.,TRBJ2-1,TGTGCCAGCTCACCCCTAGCGGGGGACTCCTACAATGAGCAGTTCTTC,CASSPLAGDSYNEQFF
.,16,TRBV7-7,.,TRBJ2-7,TGTGCCAGCAGCTTAAGTGGGGCGAATCTCTCCTACGAGCAGTACTTC,CASSLSGANLSYEQYF
TRBD1,14,TRBV27,.,TRBJ2-1,TGTGCCAGCAGGGGACAGCGCTCCTACAATGAGCAGTTCTTC,CASRGQRSYNEQFF
.,16,TRBV2,medium-sized,TRBJ2-1,TGTGCCAGCAGTCTGACTGGGGTTACAGGGTACAATGAGCAGTTCTTC,CASSLTGVTGYNEQFF
TRBD2,16,TRBV13,.,TRBJ2-1,TGTGCCAGCAGCGCCGGACTAGGCCCCTCCTACAATGAGCAGTTCTTC,CASSAGLGPSYNEQFF
.,16,TRBV4-1,.,TRBJ2-7,TGTGCCAGCAGCCCCATACTAGCTGATGGGGTTTACGAGCAGTACTTC,CASSPILADGVYEQYF
.,15,TRBV7-2,.,TRBJ2-3,TGTGCCAGCAGCTTAGGAGGGCCTAGCACAGATACGCAGTATTTT,CASSLGGPSTDTQYF
TRBD2,15,TRBV9,once,TRBJ2-3,TGTGCCAGCAGCGTGACTAGCGGGGTGGGAGATACGCAGTATTTT,CASSVTSGVGDTQYF
.,12,TRBV29-1,.,TRBJ2-7,TGCAGCGTTACGTCCCCCGGACTCGAGCAGTACTTC,CSVTSPGLEQYF
TRBD1,15,TRBV7-8,.,TRBJ1-4,TGTGCCAGCAGCTTCCTCGACAGGGCCCCTGAAAAACTGTTTTTT,CASSFLDRAPEKLFF
.,15,TRBV28,.,TRBJ2-3,TGTGCCAGCACCTTTGGGGGGGGCCGCACAGATACGCAGTATTTT,CASTFGGGRTDTQYF
TRBD1,18,TRBV29-1,.,TRBJ2-5,TGCAGCGTTGGAGTTAGGGGGACAGGGGCCCGAATTCAACCCGCCCAGTACTTC,CSVGVRGTGARIQPAQYF
.,13,TRBV28,.,TRBJ2-2,TGTGCTGGAGGGACCATAGTTACCGGGGAGCTGTTTTTT,CAGGTIVTGELFF
.,15,TRBV6-5,.,TRBJ2-4,TGTGCCAGCACTCCGTTAGGGGATGGGAAAAACATTCAGTACTTC,CASTPLGDGKNIQYF
TRBD2,14,TRBV13,.,TRBJ2-5,TGTGCCAGCAGCAGACTAGCGGGAGACGGAGAGCAGTACTTC,CASSRLAGDGEQYF
.,13,TRBV19,.,TRBJ1-2,TGTGCCAGTAGTATAGATCCTCGGGTTGGCTACACCTTC,CASSIDPRVGYTF
.,14,TRBV5-5,.,TRBJ2-7,TGTGCCAGCAGCTTGACGGGGATTCTTTACGAGCAGTACTTC,CASSLTGILYEQYF
TRBD1,15,TRBV28,.,TRBJ2-7,TGTGCCAGCAGTCCTCGACAGGGGATTTCCTACGAGCAGTACTTC,CASSPRQGISYEQYF
.,13,TRBV27,.,TRBJ2-5,TGTGCCAGCAGTTTACAGGGTTGGGGCCCCCAGTACTTC,CASSLQGWGPQYF
TRBD1,16,TRBV9,.,TRBJ1-4,TGTGCCAGCAGCCCGCGGACAGGCGCAACTAATGAAAAACTGTTTTTT,CASSPRTGATNEKLFF
.,14,TRBV19,.,TRBJ1-2,TGTGCCAGTAGTGCGGCCTTGGCTAACTATGGCTACACCTTC,CASSAALANYGYTF
TRBD2,16,TRBV6-5,.,TRBJ2-7,TGTGCCAGCAGTTACTCGAATGGCGGGAGGGCCTTCGAGCAGTACTTC,CASSYSNGGRAFEQYF
.,16,TRBV27,.,TRBJ2-1,TGTGCCAGCAGCCCGGGGGTAGCGCCTTACCTAAATGAGCAGTTCTTC,CASSPGVAPYLNEQFF
TRBD1,17,TRBV6-1,.,TRBJ1-1,TGTGCCAGCAGTGAATTATCTTGGAGGACAGGGGTCCCTGAAGCTTTCTTT,CASSELSWRTGVPEAFF
.,12,TRBV7-9,.,TRBJ1-1,TGTGCCAGCAGCTTAGCCTGGGGGGGGGCTTTCTTT,CASSLAWGGAFF
TRBD2,16,TRBV7-7,.,TRBJ2-1,TGTGCTAGCAGCTTGTCCCCGGGACTAGCTTCCCATGAGCAGTTCTTC,CASSLSPGLASHEQFF
.,11,TRBV11-2,.,TRBJ2-3,TGTGCCAGCAGCCCGCCCGGGGCGCAGTATTTT,CASSPPGAQYF
.,14,TRBV7-2,once,TRBJ1-2,TGTGCCAGCAGCCCTAGGTCGATTCGGTATGGCTACACCTTC,CASSPRSIRYGYTF
.,12,TRBV29-1,.,TRBJ1-2,TGCAGCGCCGAGGGGGGGCTAGGTGGCTACACCTTC,CSAEGGLGGYTF
.,14,TRBV27,.,TRBJ2-7,TGTGCCAGCAGTTTATCTTCGACTTTGGGCGAGCAGTACTTC,CASSLSSTLGEQYF
TRBD1,13,TRBV27,.,TRBJ1-1,TGTGCCAGCAGTTTTAGTGGGACAGGGATGTCTTTCTTT,CASSFSGTGMSFF